What follows are 29 T cell receptor beta chains derived from one specimen sequenced in a study of cytomegalovirus exposure and HLA in healthy donors. PCR amplification relied on 60 Vbeta primers (plus 13 Jbeta primers). TCRdb keeps only in-frame clones here, not all; method: immunoSEQ multiplex PCR. The sample shows approximately 180,000 clones, 77% of them seen only once. What was sequenced was PBMCs. The receptors come from a woman in her twenties or thirties in good health and CMV-seropositive.

This chain uses TRBV28 with TRBJ2-3; 8 bases agree with TRBD2. This CDR3 region has 16 residues. With 1 base clipped from V and 3 bases from J, the junction kept 6 bases outside the gene matches. Germline assignment: CDR1 MDHEN and CDR2 SYDVKM. The CDR3 DNA reads TGTGCCAGCAGTTTATCGGGGGGGCGAGGGACAGATACGCAGTATTTT. Amino acid sequence: CASSLSGGRGTDTQYF.

The CDR3 DNA sequence: TGCGCCAGCAGCCAAGATCGGGAAAACGGGAGGGCCTCCTACAATGAGCAGTTCTTC. Translation: CASSQDRENGRASYNEQFF. The gene calls are TRBV4-1 and TRBJ2-1; 8 bases are a match to TRBD2. The CDR3 runs to 19 residues. V shed 0 bases and J 0 bases; nucleotides not matched to a gene: 10. Per germline, CDR1 MGHRA and CDR2 YSYEKL.

The chain recombines TRBV28 with TRBJ1-5, with D unclear. V lost 5 bases, J lost 5 bases, and 10 bases lay in between. From germline, CDR1 is MDHEN and CDR2 SYDVKM. The CDR3 sequence is 13 residues long. CDR3 loop: CASSKADYQPQHF. The CDR3 DNA reads TGTGCCAGCAGTAAGGCCGACTATCAGCCCCAGCATTTT.

V usage is TRBV6-1 and J usage is TRBJ2-7; 12 nucleotides agree with TRBD2. V lost 7 bases and J lost 2; bases outside the gene matches: 3. Germline CDR1 is MNHNS and CDR2 is SASEGT. The CDR3 spans 14 residues. The CDR3 sequence is CASTPSGRAYEQYF. In DNA form, the CDR3 reads TGTGCCAGCACACCTAGCGGGAGGGCCTACGAGCAGTACTTC.

The chain is built from TRBV13 and TRBJ2-5; D not certain. The germline V gene has CDR1 PRHDT and CDR2 FYEKMQ (reference sequence). V was cut by 4 bases and J by 4 bases, with 4 bases left in between. The CDR3 length is 11 residues. This CDR3 is CASSSSETQYF. CDR3 in DNA: TGTGCCAGCAGCTCCTCAGAGACCCAGTACTTC.

The J gene is TRBJ2-1, the V gene TRBV4-3; TRBD1 might be the D (6 bases). This CDR3 has 16 amino acids. V was cut by 2 bases and J by 0 bases, with 11 bases left in between. Per the germline V gene, CDR1 is LGHNA and CDR2 is YSLEER. The CDR3 region is CASSQLTGSSYNEQFF. The CDR3 nucleotides read TGCGCCAGCAGCCAACTGACAGGAAGCTCCTACAATGAGCAGTTCTTC.

CDR3 region: CASTTGLLNQPQHF. CDR3 DNA: TGTGCCAGCACGACAGGGTTGCTCAATCAGCCCCAGCATTTT. The J gene is TRBJ1-5, the V gene TRBV28; 7 nucleotides line up with TRBD1. After removal of 7 bases from V and 3 bases from J, the junction contained 6 bases not matched to a gene. Germline V gene sequence: CDR1 MDHEN, CDR2 SYDVKM. The CDR3 has 14 residues.

The table lists this clone with many counts. The rearrangement uses TRBV12-5 and TRBJ1-1; a possible D gene is TRBD1 (5 bases). Trimming shortened V by 6 bases and J by 1 base, and 12 bases separated the two germline ends. This CDR3 comprises 14 residues. Germline V gene data show CDR1 as LGHNT and CDR2 as FRNRAP. The CDR3: CASGLGGTNTEAFF. The CDR3 coding sequence is TGTGCTAGTGGCCTTGGGGGGACGAACACTGAAGCTTTCTTT.

This chain connects TRBV19 to TRBJ2-5; D is perhaps TRBD2 (5 bases). This CDR3 is 13 amino acids long. Germline V gene sequence: CDR1 LNHDA, CDR2 SQIVND (reference sequence). The ends were cut back, 7 bases at V and 4 bases at J, with 13 bases in the middle. The CDR3 is CASNAAVAETQYF. CDR3 sequence (DNA): TGTGCCAGTAATGCAGCGGTCGCAGAGACCCAGTACTTC.

The J gene is TRBJ1-1, the V gene TRBV7-8; D call uncertain. V lost 3 bases and J 3 bases, leaving 8 bases between the germline ends. Germline values: CDR1 SGHVS, CDR2 FQNEAQ. The CDR3 loop spans 13 amino acids. Here the CDR3 reads CASSFSEDTEAFF. The CDR3 region has the DNA TGTGCCAGCAGCTTCTCGGAGGACACTGAAGCTTTCTTT.

The rearrangement joins TRBV6-5 to TRBJ2-2, with a tentative D call TRBD1 (6 bases). Germline CDR1 and CDR2: MNHEY and SVGAGI. The V end lost 1 base, the J end lost 4 bases, and 10 bases lay between the germline ends. This CDR3 has 15 residues. The CDR3: CASSYFQGSTGELFF. The DNA of the CDR3 is TGTGCCAGCAGTTACTTCCAGGGGTCCACCGGGGAGCTGTTTTTT.

The V gene is TRBV5-4, the J gene TRBJ2-1, with TRBD2 matching over 13 bases. The CDR3 runs 15 residues. Germline V lookup: CDR1 SGHNT, CDR2 YYREEE (reference sequence). Trimming took 0 bases from V and 7 from J; bases not matched to a gene: 1. CDR3 sequence: CASSLGLAGGNEQFF. The CDR3 DNA reads TGTGCCAGCAGCTTGGGACTAGCGGGAGGAAATGAGCAGTTCTTC.

J is TRBJ2-7 and V is TRBV11-2, with 8 positions matching TRBD2. Germline trimming cut 2 bases from V and 4 bases from J; bases unmatched to any gene: 10. This CDR3 comprises 16 residues. Germline V gene lookup returns CDR1 SGHAT and CDR2 FQNNGV. CDR3 DNA: TGTGCCAGCAGCTTAAGTCCAGCGGGAGTCTTTTACGAGCAGTACTTC. Protein sequence: CASSLSPAGVFYEQYF. The full variable domain, completed using reference TRBV11-2 and TRBJ2-7, is EAGVAQSPRYKIIEKRQSVAFWCNPISGHATLYWYQQILGQGPKLLIQFQNNGVVDDSQLPKDRFSAERLKGVDSTLKIQPAKLEDSAVYLCASSLSPAGVFYEQYFGPGTRLTVT.

This clone was seen only a few times. The chain has TRBV2 and TRBJ2-7; D not resolved. The CDR3 contains 11 residues. The V and J ends lost 6 bases and 4 bases respectively, with 7 bases between them. Germline V gives CDR1 SNHLY, CDR2 FYNNEI. CDR3 sequence (DNA): TGTGCCAGCAGCGCCTATTACGAGCAGTACTTC. Its translation: CASSAYYEQYF.

This clone appeared once. This rearrangement joins TRBV7-9 to TRBJ2-1, with 10 bases aligning to TRBD2. The CDR3 runs to 17 residues. With V trimmed by 5 bases and J by 6 bases, 13 bases remained unmatched. The germline gives CDR1 SEHNR, CDR2 FQNEAQ (reference sequence). CDR3 sequence reads: CASSPSSGTSATNEQFF. The CDR3 DNA reads TGTGCCAGCAGCCCCTCCTCCGGGACTAGCGCCACCAATGAGCAGTTCTTC.

The V gene is TRBV21-1, the J gene TRBJ2-5; the D call of TRBD2 is as the table states it, not checked on the DNA. TRBV21-1 is listed as a pseudogene. This CDR3 comprises 15 residues. The CDR3 here is CASSQTGLTQETQYF. The CDR3 DNA reads as TGTGCCAGCAGCCAAACTGGACTAACCCAAGAGACCCAGTACTTC.

CDR3 region: CASSQESGVSYEQYF. In nucleotides, the CDR3 is TGCGCCAGCAGCCAAGAATCCGGGGTATCCTACGAGCAGTACTTC. V is TRBV4-1 and J is TRBJ2-7; TRBD2 might be the D (5 bases). Between the trimmed V and J ends, which lost 0 bases and 1 base, there was a span of 10 bases. The CDR3 sequence is 15 residues long. Looked up from germline, CDR1 is MGHRA and CDR2 is YSYEKL.

DNA of the CDR3: TGTGCCTGGAACGGGGGAGGGGGCAATCAGCCCCAGCATTTT. Its protein product is CAWNGGGGNQPQHF. The rearrangement links TRBV30 to TRBJ1-5, with D possibly TRBD1 on 5 matching bases. Trimming took off 4 bases at V and 2 bases at J, with 12 bases between the two ends. Germline V gives CDR1 GTSNPN, CDR2 SVGIG (reference sequence). The CDR3 loop spans 14 amino acids.

This clone was observed at least ten times. The chain's CDR3 is CASSLGLGQSKDGYTF. Here the CDR3 DNA reads TGTGCCAGCAGCCTTGGGCTAGGACAGTCTAAGGATGGCTACACCTTC. This chain links TRBV5-4 with TRBJ1-2; D might be TRBD1 (6 bases). Germline CDR1 SGHNT, CDR2 YYREEE (reference sequence). V was cut by 4 bases and J by 6 bases, with 22 bases left in between. The CDR3 is 16 residues long.

This clone was observed a handful of times. The genes are TRBV7-9 and TRBJ2-7, with D possibly TRBD1 on 5 matching bases. The CDR3 has 14 amino acids. Trimming removed 0 bases at V and 6 bases at J, with 12 bases between. CDR1 and CDR2 (germline): SEHNR, FQNEAQ (reference sequence). CDR3 nucleotides: TGTGCCAGCAGCTTAGCTGTGCAGGGAACCGAGCAGTACTTC. Its translation is CASSLAVQGTEQYF. The whole variable domain, filled in from reference TRBV7-9 and TRBJ2-7, reads DTGVSQNPRHKITKRGQNVTFRCDPISEHNRLYWYRQTLGQGPEFLTYFQNEAQLEKSRLLSDRFSAERPKGSFSTLEIQRTEQGDSAMYLCASSLAVQGTEQYFGPGTRLTVT.

The chain is built from TRBV7-8 and TRBJ2-7; 11 bases align to TRBD2. Trimming at V came to 1 base and at J to 3 bases, leaving 5 bases not matched to a gene. The CDR3 runs 16 residues. Looked up from germline, CDR1 is SGHVS and CDR2 is FQNEAQ. The CDR3 loop is CASSLGTSGSHYEQYF. CDR3 bases: TGTGCCAGCAGCTTAGGTACTAGCGGGAGCCACTACGAGCAGTACTTC.

This chain uses TRBV27 with TRBJ1-2; TRBD1 aligns across 8 bases. The trim removed 6 bases at V and 8 bases at J, leaving 11 bases unmatched. Germline V CDR1 and CDR2: MNHEY, SMNVEV (reference sequence). The CDR3 contains 14 residues. CDR3 sequence reads: CASRQNDRGNGYTF. DNA for the CDR3: TGTGCCAGCAGACAAAATGACAGGGGAAACGGCTACACCTTC.

This sequence joins TRBV7-9 and TRBJ1-2, with TRBD1 matching over 7 bases. Germline CDR1 and CDR2: SEHNR and FQNEAQ (reference sequence). V dropped 5 bases and J dropped 5; count of bases not matched to a gene: 8. The CDR3 totals 14 residues. For the CDR3, the DNA is TGTGCCAGCAGCCGTGGGACAGAAATTTATGGCTACACCTTC. Residues: CASSRGTEIYGYTF.

As DNA, the CDR3 is TGTGCCAGCAGTTCCAGGTGGACAGGAGCAACTAATGAAAAACTGTTTTTT. Protein: CASSSRWTGATNEKLFF. This sequence joins TRBV28 and TRBJ1-4, with 7 nucleotides matching TRBD1. V lost 4 bases, J lost 0 bases, and 8 bases stayed unmatched. This CDR3 has 17 amino acids. Germline loops: CDR1 MDHEN, CDR2 SYDVKM.

CDR3 coding DNA: TGCGCCAGCAGCTTTCAACAGGGGGTAACTAATGAAAAACTGTTTTTT. It codes for CASSFQQGVTNEKLFF. J is TRBJ1-4 and V is TRBV5-1; 8 bases map to TRBD1. CDR3 length: 16 residues. Unmatched junction bases numbered 4, after V lost 2 bases and J lost 1 base. Germline V lookup: CDR1 SGHRS, CDR2 YFSETQ.

The J gene is TRBJ2-7, the V gene TRBV7-2, with 8 bases identical to TRBD1. CDR1 SGHTA and CDR2 FQGNSA come from the germline V gene. This CDR3 spans 15 amino acids. Trimming cost V 1 base and J 10 bases; bases outside gene matches: 12. CDR3 coding DNA: TGTGCCAGCAGCTTAGTAGCCGGAGGGACAGGTTATCAGTACTTC. Encoded protein: CASSLVAGGTGYQYF.

This clone was found once. The gene calls are TRBV10-3 and TRBJ2-3, with 16 positions matching TRBD2. The germline V gene has CDR1 ENHRY and CDR2 SYGVKD. Trimming removed 7 bases from V and 6 bases from J; junction bases left unmatched: 16. The CDR3 extends over 19 amino acids. Here the CDR3 DNA reads TGTGCCATCAACCCGGGACTAGCGGGAGGGCCCTACGAGAGGGATACGCAGTATTTT. Its protein product is CAINPGLAGGPYERDTQYF.

In DNA, the CDR3 is TGTGCCAGCAGCGACCAGGACAGGGCCGACCTAGAGCAGTACTTC. Translating gives CASSDQDRADLEQYF. This chain joins TRBV9 and TRBJ2-7; 8 nucleotides align to TRBD1. V gave up 3 bases and J gave up 7 bases; unmatched junction bases: 12. The CDR3 spans 15 residues. Per germline, CDR1 SGDLS and CDR2 YYNGEE.

This sequence joins TRBV11-2 and TRBJ2-7; the D gene is possibly TRBD1 (6 bases). Trimming removed 5 bases from V and 2 bases from J, with 16 bases in between. CDR3 size: 15 residues. Germline V gives CDR1 SGHAT, CDR2 FQNNGV. The CDR3 DNA follows: TGTGCCAGCAGCCCTTCCGGGACACCTCCCTACGAGCAGTACTTC. Protein sequence: CASSPSGTPPYEQYF.